This TCR beta chain was observed in a study of T cell responses to AZD1222 COVID-19 vaccine. Trimming took off 2 bases at V and 4 bases at J, with 14 bases between the two ends. The germline V gene encodes CDR1 LGHNA and CDR2 YNFKEQ. This CDR3 has 15 amino acids. This table comes from immunoSEQ multiplex PCR, and its TCRdb copy is limited to in-frame clones, with some not included. Of about 140,000 clones listed, approximately 89% were seen once; the top ten hold around 2.8%. The study, taken as a whole, reports: A mostly white British donor set with more females was recruited, and clonal diversity was possibly underestimated. Spike-specific TCR breadth and depth were elevated following two AZD1222 doses.

Notes on this clone: Its antigen is not identified.

Sequences were derived from peripheral blood, sampled on day 0 of AZD1222 vaccination. The V gene is TRBV4-2, the J gene TRBJ1-2, with D uncertain. The sequence derives from an adult in good health. For the CDR3, the DNA is TGTGCCAGCAGCCAACTGACGGGAAACTCCTATGGCTACACCTTC. It codes for CASSQLTGNSYGYTF.